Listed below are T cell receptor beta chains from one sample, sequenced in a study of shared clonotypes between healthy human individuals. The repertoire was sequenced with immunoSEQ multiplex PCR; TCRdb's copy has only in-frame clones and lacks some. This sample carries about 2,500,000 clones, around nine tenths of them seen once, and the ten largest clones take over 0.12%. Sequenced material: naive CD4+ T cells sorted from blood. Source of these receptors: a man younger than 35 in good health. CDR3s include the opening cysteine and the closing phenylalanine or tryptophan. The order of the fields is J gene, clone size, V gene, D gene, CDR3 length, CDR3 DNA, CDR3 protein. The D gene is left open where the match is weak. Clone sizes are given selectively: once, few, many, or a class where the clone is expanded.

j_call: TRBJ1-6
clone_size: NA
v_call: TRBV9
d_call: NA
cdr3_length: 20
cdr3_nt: TGTGCCATCCCCCACCGTATAGCATCCCCTATAGCGTCCTATAATTCACCCCTCCACTTT
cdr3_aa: CAIPHRIASPIASYNSPLHF

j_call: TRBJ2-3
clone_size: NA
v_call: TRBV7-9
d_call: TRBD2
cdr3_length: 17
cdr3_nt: TGTGCCAGCAGCTTCGGTAGCGGGGGGGCTCGCACAGATACGCAGTATTTT
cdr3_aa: CASSFGSGGARTDTQYF

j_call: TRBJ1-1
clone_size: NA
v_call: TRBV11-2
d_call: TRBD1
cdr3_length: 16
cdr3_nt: TGCGCCAGCAGCTTATCAGGGGGCCGAGTGGGCACTGAAGCTTTCTTT
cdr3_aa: CASSLSGGRVGTEAFF

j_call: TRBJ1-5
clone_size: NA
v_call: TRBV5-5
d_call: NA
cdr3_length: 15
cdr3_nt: TGTGCCAGCAGCTTGGATCTCAGGGAAAATCAGCCCCAGCATTTT
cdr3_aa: CASSLDLRENQPQHF

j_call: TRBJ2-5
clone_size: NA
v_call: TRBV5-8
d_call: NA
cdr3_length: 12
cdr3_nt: TGTGCCAGCAGCTCGTACCAAGAGACCCAGTACTTC
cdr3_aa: CASSSYQETQYF

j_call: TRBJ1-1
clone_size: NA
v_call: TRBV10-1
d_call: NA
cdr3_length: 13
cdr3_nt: TGCGCCAGCAGTGAAGCTGGGAACACTGAAGCTTTCTTT
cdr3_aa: CASSEAGNTEAFF

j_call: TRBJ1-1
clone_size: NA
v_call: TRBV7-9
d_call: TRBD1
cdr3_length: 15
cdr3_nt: TGTGCCAGCAGTCCCTTGCGCGACAGGGGGCCGGGTGCTTTCTTT
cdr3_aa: CASSPLRDRGPGAFF

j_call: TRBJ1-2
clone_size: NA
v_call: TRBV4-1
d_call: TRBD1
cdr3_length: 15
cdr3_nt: TGCGCCAGCAGCCAAGGGGGACAGGGCTTTTCTGGCTACACCTTC
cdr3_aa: CASSQGGQGFSGYTF

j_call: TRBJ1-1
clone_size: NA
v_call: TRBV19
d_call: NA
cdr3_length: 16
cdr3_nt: TGTGCCAGTAGTGTTTCCGGGGCGGTTGCGGGGACTGAAGCTTTCTTT
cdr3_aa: CASSVSGAVAGTEAFF

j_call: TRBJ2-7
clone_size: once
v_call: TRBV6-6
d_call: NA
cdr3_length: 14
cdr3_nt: TGTGCCAGCAGTTACGGTAGTGGTGGCTACGAGCAGTACTTC
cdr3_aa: CASSYGSGGYEQYF

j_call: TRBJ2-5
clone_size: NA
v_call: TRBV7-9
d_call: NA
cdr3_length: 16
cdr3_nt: TGTGCCAGCAGCTTATCCGGCCCTTTGGGGCAAGAGACCCAGTACTTC
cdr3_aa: CASSLSGPLGQETQYF

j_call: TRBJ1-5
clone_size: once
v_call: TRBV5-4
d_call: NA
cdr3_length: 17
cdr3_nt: TGTGCCAGCAGCCAAAGAGAGACGAGATATAGCAATCAGCCCCAGCATTTT
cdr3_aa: CASSQRETRYSNQPQHF

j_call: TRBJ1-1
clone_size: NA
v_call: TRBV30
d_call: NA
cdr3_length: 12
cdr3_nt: TGTGCCTGGAAGGTTACCAACACTGAAGCTTTCTTT
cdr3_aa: CAWKVTNTEAFF

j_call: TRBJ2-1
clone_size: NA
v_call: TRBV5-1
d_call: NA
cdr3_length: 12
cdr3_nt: TGCGCCAGCGGGAGAGAATACAATGAGCAGTTCTTC
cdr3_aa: CASGREYNEQFF

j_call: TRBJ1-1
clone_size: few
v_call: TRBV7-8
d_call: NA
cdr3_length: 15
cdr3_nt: TGTGCCAGCAGCAGCAGGGTTTCCCTGAACACTGAAGCTTTCTTT
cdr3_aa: CASSSRVSLNTEAFF

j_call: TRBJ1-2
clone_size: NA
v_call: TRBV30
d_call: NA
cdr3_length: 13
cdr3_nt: TGTGCCTGGAGTGTCGGGACTAACTATGGCTACACCTTC
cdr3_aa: CAWSVGTNYGYTF

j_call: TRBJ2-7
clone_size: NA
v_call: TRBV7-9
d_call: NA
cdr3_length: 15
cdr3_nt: TGTGCCAGCACATCCGGCAATTCGGGTTACTACGAGCAGTACTTC
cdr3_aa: CASTSGNSGYYEQYF

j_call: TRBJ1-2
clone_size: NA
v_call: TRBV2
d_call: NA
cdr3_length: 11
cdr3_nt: TGTGCCAGCAGGGGAGGTTATGGCTACACCTTC
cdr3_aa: CASRGGYGYTF

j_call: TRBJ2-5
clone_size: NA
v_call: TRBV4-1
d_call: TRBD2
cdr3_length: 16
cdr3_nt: TGCGCCAGCAGCCAAGGAACAGCGGGAGGGCGAGAGACCCAGTACTTC
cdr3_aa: CASSQGTAGGRETQYF

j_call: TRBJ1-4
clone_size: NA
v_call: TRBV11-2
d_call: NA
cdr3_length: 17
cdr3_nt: TGTGCCAGCAGCTTAGCTGGACAGAAAATAACTAATGAAAAACTGTTTTTT
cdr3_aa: CASSLAGQKITNEKLFF